The 17 T cell receptor beta chains below all came from one sample that was sequenced in a study of graft-versus-host responses after intestinal transplantation (dated by TCRdb to about 2021). What these receptors recognize is not known. Library prep was done by the immunoSEQ multiplex PCR assay. Drawn from immuneACCESS, this table holds only the in-frame rearrangements with V and J called that TCRdb kept. Clones are partly lost; checked studies trace under half to an unresolved V gene and leave the rest unexplained. The sample records roughly 100,000 clones, approximately 93% of which are singletons. Jointly, the top ten make up roughly 1.2% of the sample. The time point label on this specimen signifies: cells obtained before transplantation from donor or recipient. The specimen comprised unstimulated CD8+ T cells sorted from spleen or lymph node cells, sampled before intestinal transplant. The receptors come from a human donor who received an intestinal transplant.

This chain joins TRBV7-2 and TRBJ2-7; possibly TRBD1 or TRBD2 for D (6 bases each). Germline V lookup: CDR1 SGHTA, CDR2 FQGNSA. The V end was cut by 1 base, the J end by 0 bases, with 13 bases between. The CDR3 runs to 16 residues. The CDR3 reads CASSLGTGASSYEQYF. Here the CDR3 DNA reads TGTGCCAGCAGCTTAGGGACGGGGGCAAGCTCCTACGAGCAGTACTTC.

This chain joins TRBV27 and TRBJ2-1; D is possibly TRBD2 (6 bases). The CDR3 runs to 11 residues. Germline loops: CDR1 MNHEY, CDR2 SMNVEV (reference sequence). V lost 6 bases and J lost 15, with 15 bases in between. This CDR3 reads CASSSGLASFF. The CDR3 DNA sequence: TGTGCCAGCAGCTCGGGACTGGCGTCGTTCTTC.

The rearrangement uses TRBV7-9 and TRBJ2-1, with D unclear. CDR3 length equals 14 residues. Per the germline V gene, CDR1 is SEHNR and CDR2 is FQNEAQ (reference sequence). V lost 4 bases and J 8 bases, leaving 15 bases between the germline ends. Written as DNA, the CDR3 is TGTGCCAGCAGCTCCATCCTCGGAAGGGATGAGCAGTTCTTC. Its protein is CASSSILGRDEQFF.

This clone was recorded a few times. The chain carries TRBV19 and TRBJ1-5, with D maybe TRBD1 (5 bases). Between the trimmed V and J ends, which lost 10 bases and 4 bases, there was a span of 14 bases. The CDR3 sequence is 13 residues long. CDR1 LNHDA and CDR2 SQIVND come from the germline V gene (reference sequence). CDR3 residues: CATSGLWNQPQHF. The CDR3 bases are TGTGCCACCTCAGGGTTGTGGAATCAGCCCCAGCATTTT.

The chain carries TRBV6-6 and TRBJ2-1, with 9 bases lining up with TRBD1. Unmatched junction bases numbered 6, after V lost 4 bases and J lost 8 bases. CDR1 is MNHNY and CDR2 is SVGAGI in the germline V gene (reference sequence). This CDR3 comprises 14 residues. As DNA, the CDR3 is TGTGCCAGCAGTTTCCGGACAGGGGTCGATGAGCAGTTCTTC. Translating gives CASSFRTGVDEQFF.

The CDR3 is CASSLGPSFSYEQYF. DNA for the CDR3: TGTGCCAGCAGCTTAGGCCCCTCCTTCTCCTACGAGCAGTACTTC. The V call is TRBV7-6, the J call TRBJ2-7, with D hard to call. The V end lost 1 base, the J end lost 0 bases, and 10 bases lay between the germline ends. Germline V gene sequence: CDR1 SGHVS, CDR2 FNYEAQ. The CDR3 totals 15 residues. Drawing the rest from reference TRBV7-6 and TRBJ2-7, the complete variable domain is GAGVSQSPRYKVTKRGQDVALRCDPISGHVSLYWYRQALGQGPEFLTYFNYEAQQDKSGLPNDRFSAERPEGSISTLTIQRTEQRDSAMYRCASSLGPSFSYEQYFGPGTRLTVT.

The gene calls are TRBV5-1 and TRBJ1-2; a weak D match, TRBD1 (6 bases). Germline-derived CDR1 and CDR2 are SGHRS and YFSETQ. Trimming removed 1 base at V and 7 bases at J, with 11 bases between. The CDR3 contains 13 residues. The DNA for the CDR3 is TGCGCCAGCAGCTTGACAGGGAGCGGTGGCTACACCTTC. Its translation: CASSLTGSGGYTF.

V gene TRBV6-1 combines with J gene TRBJ1-1; D ambiguous. V was clipped by 2 bases and J by 0 bases, with 7 bases between them. Germline CDR1 and CDR2: MNHNS and SASEGT. The CDR3 is 14 amino acids. The CDR3 loop is CASSEWHLNTEAFF. DNA for the CDR3: TGTGCCAGCAGTGAATGGCACTTGAACACTGAAGCTTTCTTT.

The CDR3, as DNA: TGCGCCAGCAGCGACCTTGACACTTTGAACACCGGGGAGCTGTTTTTT. Its translation is CASSDLDTLNTGELFF. This chain joins TRBV5-1 and TRBJ2-2, with D unresolved. The CDR3 extends over 16 amino acids. V lost 4 bases and J lost 1, with 14 bases in between. In germline, CDR1 is SGHRS, CDR2 YFSETQ.

V is TRBV27 and J is TRBJ2-7; possibly TRBD1 for D (6 bases). The V gene's germline CDR1 is MNHEY and CDR2 SMNVEV (reference sequence). This CDR3 region has 14 residues. The V end was cut by 7 bases, the J end by 4 bases, with 17 bases between. The DNA of the CDR3 is TGTGCCAGCAAGCAGGAAACAGGGCAGTACGAGCAGTACTTC. Residues: CASKQETGQYEQYF.

The chain recombines TRBV4-1 with TRBJ2-2; no reliable D call. Germline V gives CDR1 MGHRA, CDR2 YSYEKL. With 1 base removed from V and 6 bases from J, the gap between germline ends came to 18 bases. The CDR3 runs to 17 residues. CDR3 DNA sequence: TGCGCCAGCAGCCAAGCGCCGGGCCCTTTGCGAGCCGGGGAGCTGTTTTTT. It specifies CASSQAPGPLRAGELFF.

As concerns this clone: Other DNA sequences of this sample code for an identical CDR3. The V and J genes are TRBV25-1 and TRBJ1-1, with no clear D. V lost 7 bases, J lost 1 base, and 10 bases lay in between. The V gene's germline CDR1 is MGHDK and CDR2 SYGVNS. The CDR3 loop spans 13 amino acids. The CDR3 region has the DNA TGTGCCAGCAAAGATCTGACGAACACTGAAGCTTTCTTT. This codes for CASKDLTNTEAFF.

The V and J genes are TRBV7-9 and TRBJ2-7; 9 bases are shared with TRBD1. Trimming cost V 5 bases and J 2 bases; bases outside gene matches: 13. The CDR3 consists of 17 residues. Looked up from germline, CDR1 is SEHNR and CDR2 is FQNEAQ (reference sequence). The CDR3 region is CASSLTRRTGAPYEQYF. CDR3 coding DNA: TGTGCCAGCAGCCTGACTCGAAGGACAGGGGCCCCCTACGAGCAGTACTTC.

This clone was observed a single time. The chain couples TRBV27 to TRBJ1-1, with TRBD1 identical over 8 bases. CDR3 length: 15 amino acids. In germline, CDR1 is MNHEY, CDR2 SMNVEV (reference sequence). J lost 6 bases, V lost 6 bases, and 12 bases had no gene match. The CDR3 nucleotides read TGTGCCAGCAGCGGGACAGGCGGGTTGGGATCTGAAGCTTTCTTT. This gives the protein CASSGTGGLGSEAFF.

The V and J genes are TRBV4-1 and TRBJ2-2; no firm D call. Between the trimmed V and J ends, which lost 4 bases and 6 bases, there was a span of 9 bases. CDR1 is MGHRA and CDR2 is YSYEKL in the germline V gene. The CDR3 consists of 13 residues. The CDR3 DNA reads TGCGCCAGCAGCCCGCTACGTTCCGGGGAGCTGTTTTTT. It translates to CASSPLRSGELFF.

The chain recombines TRBV9 with TRBJ2-7; D is ambiguous. The CDR3 is made up of 14 amino acids. The germline V gene has CDR1 SGDLS and CDR2 YYNGEE. Trimming took 0 bases from V and 5 from J, leaving 12 bases between them. DNA of the CDR3: TGTGCCAGCAGCGTAGGCACCCCCACGGACGAGCAGTACTTC. Translated, it gives CASSVGTPTDEQYF.

V is TRBV6-1 and J is TRBJ1-1; 7 positions match TRBD1. Germline-derived CDR1 and CDR2 are MNHNS and SASEGT. This CDR3 is built from 13 residues. J lost 0 bases, V lost 10 bases, and 5 bases had no gene match. CDR3 loop: CATTGQVNTEAFF. The CDR3 coding sequence is TGTGCCACCACAGGACAGGTGAACACTGAAGCTTTCTTT.